Sequencing of this TCR beta chain was carried out in a study of blood T cell repertoires in COVID-19. The CDR3 is 13 residues long. Trimming cost V 4 bases and J 0 bases, with 7 bases left between them. Germline CDR1 is SQVTM and CDR2 is ANQGSEA. In the original workflow: Reference gene primer amplification gave nucleated cell count estimates. Measured with immunoSEQ multiplex PCR; TCRdb has only the in-frame clones, and not every one. The DNA was the basis for D and trimming; V, J and clone size are from that table. The sample has approximately 130,000 clones; approximately 80% are singletons. This chain links TRBV29-1 with TRBJ2-1; D remains ambiguous. Source material: peripheral blood. This TCR came from a human donor in a cohort sampled during active COVID-19. CDR3 amino acids: CSVVASSYNEQFF. In DNA, the CDR3 is TGCAGCGTTGTTGCTAGCTCCTACAATGAGCAGTTCTTC.